The 5 T cell receptor beta chains below come from one sample, sequenced in a study of shared clonotypes between healthy human individuals. Assay used: immunoSEQ multiplex PCR; TCRdb lists only in-frame clones, some missing. Altogether roughly 2.6 million clones are present, roughly 92% being singletons, with the ten largest covering 0.11% to 0.15%. The specimen sequenced was naive CD4+ T cells sorted from blood. Subset meaning: CD45RA+ positively selected. All receptors derive from a man aged 18 to 30 in good health.

J is TRBJ2-7 and V is TRBV11-2; 8 bases are shared with TRBD2. Germline V gives CDR1 SGHAT, CDR2 FQNNGV. With 5 bases clipped from V and 5 bases from J, the junction kept 8 bases outside the gene matches. This CDR3 is built from 14 residues. DNA of the CDR3: TGTGCCAGCAGCCGGGGGGGACTAAATGACGAGCAGTACTTC. The encoded protein is CASSRGGLNDEQYF.

CDR3 residues: CASSSGITSGGKNIQYF. The CDR3 bases are TGTGCCAGCAGCTCCGGGATCACTAGCGGGGGTAAAAACATTCAGTACTTC. This chain connects TRBV11-2 to TRBJ2-4; TRBD2 agrees at 11 bases. Unmatched junction bases numbered 9, after V lost 4 bases and J lost 4 bases. Germline V gives CDR1 SGHAT, CDR2 FQNNGV. The CDR3 has 17 residues.

This clone was recorded only once. CDR3 sequence: CASKVGKGTDRGLYEQYF. DNA of the CDR3: TGTGCCAGCAAGGTGGGGAAGGGCACGGACAGGGGCCTCTACGAGCAGTACTTC. The chain employs TRBV7-9 and TRBJ2-7; 9 nucleotides agree with TRBD1. After removal of 7 bases from V and 3 bases from J, the junction contained 19 bases not matched to a gene. The germline CDR1 and CDR2 sequences are SEHNR and FQNEAQ (reference sequence). The CDR3 covers 18 residues.

The rearrangement joins TRBV6-1 to TRBJ2-7; perhaps TRBD1 as D (5 bases). The V gene lost 6 bases and the J gene lost 2 bases, with 14 bases spanning the gap. This CDR3 comprises 14 residues. Germline V lookup: CDR1 MNHNS, CDR2 SASEGT. This CDR3 is CASSVGQDTYEQYF. As DNA, the CDR3 is TGTGCCAGCAGCGTCGGACAAGATACCTACGAGCAGTACTTC.

V gene TRBV4-1 combines with J gene TRBJ2-7; TRBD1 agrees at 8 bases. Trimming at V came to 1 base and at J to 5 bases, leaving 4 bases not matched to a gene. CDR3 length: 14 residues. Germline assignment: CDR1 MGHRA and CDR2 YSYEKL. CDR3 sequence reads: CASSQVAGGNEQYF. CDR3 in DNA: TGCGCCAGCAGCCAAGTGGCAGGGGGCAACGAGCAGTACTTC.